This entry features one T cell receptor beta chain sequence. This entry belongs to a study of T-cell memory formation after mild COVID-19. Per the germline V gene, CDR1 is MNHEY and CDR2 is SVGEGT. The CDR3 totals 10 residues. Between the trimmed V and J ends, which lost 6 bases and 3 bases, there was a span of 3 bases. It was 5'RACE with constant-segment primers that produced the TCR alpha and TCR beta cDNA libraries, which carried sample barcodes and UMIs. TCRdb independently ran MiXCR on the 5' RACE reads; one entry per CDR3 protein. This table holds roughly 89,000 distinct CDR3 sequences, roughly 16% found once.

This sequence joins TRBV6-2 or TRBV6-3 and TRBJ2-7; D uncertain. Input material: PBMCs or a T cell subset sorted from them (not recorded which). The TCR was taken from a man between 18 and 35 years old who had mild COVID-19 (a few samples of this study predate the infection). Cell type and time point are not known. For the CDR3, the DNA is TGTGCCAGCAGCATCTACGAGCAGTACTTC. As protein: CASSIYEQYF.